This entry concerns a single T cell receptor (beta chain). Methods used by the authors: Amplification of reference gene primers was used by the study to estimate nucleated cell counts. Assay used: immunoSEQ multiplex PCR; TCRdb lists only in-frame clones, some missing. V, J and clone size derive from that table, while D and trimming were established from the DNA sequence. The sample consists of roughly 260,000 clones, about 87% of them appearing once. The sample is drawn from a study of blood T cell repertoires in COVID-19. Looking at the study overall: Italy, Spain and the United States were the sources of the convalescent and acute COVID-19 samples. PBMCs, B-cell-depleted T cells, or T cells were the source of the cDNA or gDNA that made up the material.

This receptor was identified in a woman aged 45-60 years with acute or convalescent COVID-19. The sample was peripheral blood.

For the CDR3, the DNA is TGTGCCAGCAGTTTATCCTTCGGCGCAGGTTTCTACGAGCAGTACTTC. Translation gives CASSLSFGAGFYEQYF. The gene calls are TRBV27 and TRBJ2-7; D ambiguous. CDR1 and CDR2 from the germline V gene are MNHEY and SMNVEV (reference sequence). V gave up 0 bases and J gave up 3 bases, with 15 bases separating them. The CDR3 has 16 amino acids.